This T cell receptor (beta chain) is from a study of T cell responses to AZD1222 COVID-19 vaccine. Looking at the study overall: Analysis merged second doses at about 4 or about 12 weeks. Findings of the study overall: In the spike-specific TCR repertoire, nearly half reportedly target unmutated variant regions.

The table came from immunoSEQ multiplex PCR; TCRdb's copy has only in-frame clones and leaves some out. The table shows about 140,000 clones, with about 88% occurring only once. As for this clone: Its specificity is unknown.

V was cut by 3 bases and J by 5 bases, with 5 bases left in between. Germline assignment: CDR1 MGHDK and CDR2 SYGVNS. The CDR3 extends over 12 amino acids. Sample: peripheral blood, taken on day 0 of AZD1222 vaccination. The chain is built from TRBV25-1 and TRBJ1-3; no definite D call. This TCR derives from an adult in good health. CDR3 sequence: CASSDFRNTIYF. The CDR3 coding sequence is TGTGCCAGCAGTGACTTTAGAAACACCATATATTTT. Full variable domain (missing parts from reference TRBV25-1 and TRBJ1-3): EADIYQTPRYLVIGTGKKITLECSQTMGHDKMYWYQQDPGMELHLIHYSYGVNSTEKGDLSSESTVSRIRTEHFPLTLESARPSHTSQYLCASSDFRNTIYFGEGSWLTVV.